The 4 T cell receptor beta chains given below trace back to one sample, sequenced in a study of shared clonotypes between healthy human individuals. Assay: immunoSEQ multiplex PCR; the TCRdb copy retains only in-frame clones and omits some. The sample holds 300,000 to 400,000 clones, around nine tenths seen once. The specimen sequenced was memory CD8+ T cells sorted from blood. Stated subset: CD45RO+ cells pooled with CCR7-negative TemRA cells. The origin of the receptors is a man aged 18 to 29 in good health.

The chain carries TRBV11-3 and TRBJ2-1; 10 bases are shared with TRBD2. Looked up from germline, CDR1 is SGHNT and CDR2 is YENEEA. The V and J ends lost 5 bases and 5 bases, in that order; junction bases with no gene match: 9. The CDR3 contains 16 residues. The CDR3 nucleotides are TGTGCCAGCAGCGGGCCTAGCGGGAGTGGGGACAATGAGCAGTTCTTC. Protein product: CASSGPSGSGDNEQFF.

The table lists this clone with a few counts. The genes are TRBV10-3 and TRBJ2-3, with 11 bases aligning to TRBD2. CDR1 and CDR2 (germline): ENHRY, SYGVKD. The trim removed 7 bases at V and 6 bases at J, leaving 6 bases unmatched. The CDR3 covers 14 residues. The CDR3 nucleotides are TGTGCCATCAAGACTAGCGGGGAACCGGATACGCAGTATTTT. It specifies CAIKTSGEPDTQYF.

Only one count was recorded for this clone. The chain uses TRBV27 and TRBJ1-5; TRBD1 is a possible D gene (6 bases). The CDR3 is 14 amino acids. V lost 3 bases and J 5 bases, leaving 11 bases between the germline ends. CDR1 MNHEY and CDR2 SMNVEV come from the germline V gene (reference sequence). The CDR3 spells CASSFGGADQPQHF. DNA for the CDR3: TGTGCCAGCAGTTTTGGGGGGGCCGATCAGCCCCAGCATTTT.

J is TRBJ2-7 and V is TRBV29-1, with 10 positions matching TRBD2. After removal of 7 bases from V and 6 bases from J, the junction contained 12 bases not matched to a gene. The CDR3 runs 14 residues. In germline, CDR1 is SQVTM, CDR2 ANQGSEA. The CDR3 region is CSAKAGGPSGEQYF. The CDR3 bases are TGCAGCGCCAAAGCGGGAGGGCCCTCTGGCGAGCAGTACTTC.